One sample yielded the 4 T cell receptor beta chains listed below, sequenced in a study of OX40 agonist ivuxolimab in advanced cancers. Preparation of the library involved the immunoSEQ multiplex PCR assay. Held by TCRdb, this immuneACCESS table contains in-frame sequences only and omits some clones. Under half of the omission traces to an unresolved V gene where checked; the cause of the rest is unknown. For this sample the table gives 15,000 to 20,000 clones, of which 80% to 90% were detected only once. 60% to 65% of the sample goes to the ten largest clones. Sequencing was performed on CD4+ or CD8+ T cells sorted from blood, taken in a trial of the OX40 agonist ivuxolimab. The receptor source for this set is an adult with an advanced solid tumor such as melanoma, head and neck, liver or kidney cancer.

The gene calls are TRBV4-1 and TRBJ2-1; 8 bases align to TRBD2. The CDR3 extends over 17 amino acids. Per germline, CDR1 MGHRA and CDR2 YSYEKL. J gave up 5 bases and V 4 bases, and 13 bases lay outside the gene matches. DNA of the CDR3: TGCGCCAGCAGCCCCTTTGCGGGACTAGGGAGGGACAATGAGCAGTTCTTC. Protein: CASSPFAGLGRDNEQFF.

V is TRBV14 and J is TRBJ2-7, with 10 bases fitting TRBD1. The trim removed 0 bases at V and 4 bases at J, leaving 3 bases unmatched. The germline CDR1 and CDR2 sequences are SGHDN and FVKESK. The length of the CDR3 is 15 residues. CDR3 nucleotide sequence: TGTGCCAGCAGCCAAGATCTGGGACAGGGGTACGAGCAGTACTTC. It specifies CASSQDLGQGYEQYF. Variable domain in full (rest from reference TRBV14 and TRBJ2-7): EAGVTQFPSHSVIEKGQTVTLRCDPISGHDNLYWYRRVMGKEIKFLLHFVKESKQDESGMPNNRFLAERTGGTYSTLKVQPAELEDSGVYFCASSQDLGQGYEQYFGPGTRLTVT.

The rearrangement joins TRBV29-1 to TRBJ1-1; 7 positions agree with TRBD1. CDR1 and CDR2 (germline): SQVTM, ANQGSEA. The CDR3 has 14 amino acids. V gave up 3 bases and J gave up 3 bases; unmatched junction bases: 7. This CDR3 is CSVEATGKDTEAFF. The DNA of the CDR3 is TGCAGCGTTGAGGCGACAGGGAAAGACACTGAAGCTTTCTTT.

The chain has TRBV27 and TRBJ2-7, with TRBD2 matching 11 bases. This CDR3 contains 16 residues. Trimming removed 0 bases from V and 6 bases from J; junction bases left unmatched: 7. Looked up from germline, CDR1 is MNHEY and CDR2 is SMNVEV (reference sequence). The CDR3 DNA follows: TGTGCCAGCAGTTTATCCCCCACTAGCGGGAGTGGCGAGCAGTACTTC. Protein sequence: CASSLSPTSGSGEQYF.